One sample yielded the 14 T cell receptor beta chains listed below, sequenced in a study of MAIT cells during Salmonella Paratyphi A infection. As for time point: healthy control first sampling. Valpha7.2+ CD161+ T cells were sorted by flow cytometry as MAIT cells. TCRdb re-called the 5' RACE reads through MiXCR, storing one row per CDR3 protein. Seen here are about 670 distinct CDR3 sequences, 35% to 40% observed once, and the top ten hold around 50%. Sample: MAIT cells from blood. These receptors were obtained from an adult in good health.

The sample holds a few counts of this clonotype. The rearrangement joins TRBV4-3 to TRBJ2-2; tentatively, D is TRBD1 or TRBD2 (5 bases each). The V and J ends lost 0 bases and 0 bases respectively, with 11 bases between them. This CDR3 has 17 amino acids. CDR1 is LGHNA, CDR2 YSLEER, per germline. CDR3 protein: CASSQDMRDPNTGELFF. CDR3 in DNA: TGCGCCAGCAGCCAAGATATGAGGGACCCGAACACCGGGGAGCTGTTTTTT.

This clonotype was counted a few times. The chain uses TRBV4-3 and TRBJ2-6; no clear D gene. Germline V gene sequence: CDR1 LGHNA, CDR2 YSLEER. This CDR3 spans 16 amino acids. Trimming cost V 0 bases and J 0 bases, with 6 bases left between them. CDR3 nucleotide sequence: TGCGCCAGCAGCCAAGATATGGGCTCTGGGGCCAACGTCCTGACTTTC. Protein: CASSQDMGSGANVLTF.

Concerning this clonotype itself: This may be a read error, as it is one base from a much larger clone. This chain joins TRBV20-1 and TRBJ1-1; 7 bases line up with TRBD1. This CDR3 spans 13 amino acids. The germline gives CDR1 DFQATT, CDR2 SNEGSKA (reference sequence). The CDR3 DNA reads TGCAGAGCTAGAGATACAGGGGACACTGAAGCTTTCTTT. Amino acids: CRARDTGDTEAFF.

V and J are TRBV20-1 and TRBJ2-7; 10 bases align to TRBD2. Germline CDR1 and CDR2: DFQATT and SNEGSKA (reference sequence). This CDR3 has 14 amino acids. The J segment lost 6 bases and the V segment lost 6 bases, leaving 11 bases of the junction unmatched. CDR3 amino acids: CSARTLAGELEQYF. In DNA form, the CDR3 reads TGCAGTGCAAGGACCCTAGCGGGAGAACTCGAGCAGTACTTC.

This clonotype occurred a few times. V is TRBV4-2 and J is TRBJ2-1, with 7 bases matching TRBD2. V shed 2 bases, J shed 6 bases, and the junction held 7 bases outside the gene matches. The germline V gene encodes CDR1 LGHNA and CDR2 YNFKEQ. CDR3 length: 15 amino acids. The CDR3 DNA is TGTGCCAGCAGCCAAAGGTTGGGGGAGGGCAATGAGCAGTTCTTC. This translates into CASSQRLGEGNEQFF.

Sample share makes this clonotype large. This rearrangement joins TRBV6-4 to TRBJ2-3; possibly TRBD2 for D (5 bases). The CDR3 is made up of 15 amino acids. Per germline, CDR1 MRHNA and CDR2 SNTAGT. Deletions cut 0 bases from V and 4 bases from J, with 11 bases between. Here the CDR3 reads CASSDSTLASDTQYF. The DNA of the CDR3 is TGTGCCAGCAGTGACTCTACGCTAGCATCAGATACGCAGTATTTT.

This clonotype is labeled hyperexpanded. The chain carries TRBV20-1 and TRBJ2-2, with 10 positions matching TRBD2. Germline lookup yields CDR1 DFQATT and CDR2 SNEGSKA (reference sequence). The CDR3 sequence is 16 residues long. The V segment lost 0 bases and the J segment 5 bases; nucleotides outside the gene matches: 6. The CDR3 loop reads CSARDPLAGDTGELFF. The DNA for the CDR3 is TGCAGTGCTAGAGACCCTCTAGCGGGGGATACCGGGGAGCTGTTTTTT.

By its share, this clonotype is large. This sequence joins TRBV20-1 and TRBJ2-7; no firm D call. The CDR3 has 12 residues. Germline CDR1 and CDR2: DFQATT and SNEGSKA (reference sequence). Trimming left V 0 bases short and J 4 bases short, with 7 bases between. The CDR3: CSARDGFYEQYF. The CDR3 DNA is TGCAGTGCTAGAGATGGGTTTTACGAGCAGTACTTC.

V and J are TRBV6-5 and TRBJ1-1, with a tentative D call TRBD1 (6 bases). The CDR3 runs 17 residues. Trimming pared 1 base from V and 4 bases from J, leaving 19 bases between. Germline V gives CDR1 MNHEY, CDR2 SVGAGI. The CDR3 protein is CASSYLTGGAGVTEAFF. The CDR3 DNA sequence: TGTGCCAGCAGTTACTTGACCGGGGGCGCAGGGGTCACTGAAGCTTTCTTT.

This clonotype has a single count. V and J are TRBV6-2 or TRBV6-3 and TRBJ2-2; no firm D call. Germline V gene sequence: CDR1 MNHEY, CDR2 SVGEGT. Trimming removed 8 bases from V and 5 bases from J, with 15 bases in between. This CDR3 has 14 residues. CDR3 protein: CASQLEDSTGELFF. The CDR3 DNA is TGTGCCAGCCAATTGGAAGATTCGACCGGGGAGCTGTTTTTT.

The CDR3 nucleotides read TGTGCCAGCAGTTACTCTGCGGGGGAGGGCAATGAGCAGTTCTTC. Protein sequence: CASSYSAGEGNEQFF. This chain joins TRBV6-2 or TRBV6-3 and TRBJ2-1; 7 bases are a match to TRBD2. Germline V gene lookup returns CDR1 MNHEY and CDR2 SVGEGT. This CDR3 contains 15 residues. Trimming took 0 bases from V and 6 from J; bases not matched to a gene: 5.

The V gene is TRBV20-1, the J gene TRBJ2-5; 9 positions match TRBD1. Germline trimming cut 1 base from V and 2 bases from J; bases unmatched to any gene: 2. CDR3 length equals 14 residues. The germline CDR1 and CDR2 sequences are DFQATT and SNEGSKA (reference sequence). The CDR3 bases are TGCAGTGCTAGAGGGGACAGGGCTCAAGAGACCCAGTACTTC. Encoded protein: CSARGDRAQETQYF.

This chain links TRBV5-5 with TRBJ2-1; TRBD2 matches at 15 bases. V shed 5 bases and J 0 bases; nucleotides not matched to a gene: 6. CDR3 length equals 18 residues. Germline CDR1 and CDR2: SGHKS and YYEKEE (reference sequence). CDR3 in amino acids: CASSPGLAGGLSYNEQFF. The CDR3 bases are TGTGCCAGCAGTCCTGGACTAGCGGGGGGGCTCTCCTACAATGAGCAGTTCTTC. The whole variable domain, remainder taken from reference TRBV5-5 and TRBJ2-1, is DAGVTQSPTHLIKTRGQQVTLRCSPISGHKSVSWYQQVLGQGPQFIFQYYEKEERGRGNFPDRFSARQFPNYSSELNVNALLLGDSALYLCASSPGLAGGLSYNEQFFGPGTRLTVL.

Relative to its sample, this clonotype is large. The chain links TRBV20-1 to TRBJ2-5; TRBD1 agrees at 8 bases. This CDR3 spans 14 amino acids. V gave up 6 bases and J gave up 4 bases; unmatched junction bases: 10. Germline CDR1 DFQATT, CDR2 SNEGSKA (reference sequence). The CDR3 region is CSARWGQATETQYF. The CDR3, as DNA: TGCAGTGCACGGTGGGGACAGGCTACAGAGACCCAGTACTTC.